The 32 T cell receptor beta chains presented below share a single source sample, sequenced in a study of blood T cell repertoires in COVID-19. The table came from immunoSEQ multiplex PCR; TCRdb's copy has only in-frame clones and leaves some out. This sample carries 45,000 or so clones, approximately 86% of them seen once, and the ten largest clones take 12% to 15%. The sequenced sample was peripheral blood. The receptors originated from a human donor in a cohort sampled during active COVID-19.

This sequence joins TRBV5-5 and TRBJ2-3, with D maybe TRBD2 (6 bases). CDR1 and CDR2 (germline): SGHKS, YYEKEE (reference sequence). The CDR3 loop spans 17 amino acids. Trimming left V 4 bases short and J 0 bases short, with 18 bases between. In nucleotides, the CDR3 is TGTGCCAGCAGCGCCCCCGGTGGAGGGTTAAGCACAGATACGCAGTATTTT. It encodes CASSAPGGGLSTDTQYF.

V gene TRBV6-5 combines with J gene TRBJ1-5; 10 positions agree with TRBD1. From germline, CDR1 is MNHEY and CDR2 SVGAGI. The CDR3 loop spans 14 amino acids. Germline trimming cut 8 bases from V and 6 bases from J; bases unmatched to any gene: 7. The CDR3 DNA follows: TGTGCCAGCCGAGGGACAGGGGTTACTCAGCCCCAGCATTTT. Translation: CASRGTGVTQPQHF.

V and J are TRBV21-1 and TRBJ2-2; the D segment call TRBD2 is taken from the table without a DNA check. TRBV21-1 is listed as a pseudogene. The CDR3 consists of 16 residues. CDR3 nucleotide sequence: TGTGCCAGCAGTTCGCAACCCCCTAGCAGCACCGGGGAGCTGTTTTTT. It translates to CASSSQPPSSTGELFF.

This clone was counted once. The chain links TRBV2 to TRBJ2-1; D perhaps matches TRBD2 (5 bases). This CDR3 is 14 amino acids long. The germline CDR1 and CDR2 sequences are SNHLY and FYNNEI. V gave up 7 bases and J gave up 9 bases, with 19 bases separating them. CDR3: CASKQSIGVSEQFF. The CDR3 DNA is TGTGCCAGCAAACAATCGATCGGGGTGAGTGAGCAGTTCTTC.

J is TRBJ1-4 and V is TRBV15, with 7 bases aligning to TRBD1. The V gene end was trimmed by 3 bases and the J gene end by 0 bases; junction bases not matched to a gene: 7. Germline lookup yields CDR1 LNHNV and CDR2 YYDKDF (reference sequence). The CDR3 has 17 amino acids. DNA for the CDR3: TGTGCCACCAGCAGGAAAGGGGGCTTTACAACTAATGAAAAACTGTTTTTT. This codes for CATSRKGGFTTNEKLFF.

The chain employs TRBV2 and TRBJ2-3, with 8 bases that match TRBD2. CDR1 is SNHLY and CDR2 is FYNNEI in the germline V gene. Unmatched junction bases numbered 8, after V lost 4 bases and J lost 5 bases. The CDR3 extends over 15 amino acids. The CDR3 nucleotides read TGTGCCAGCAGTGTGCGCAGCGGGGGATTAGATACGCAGTATTTT. Protein product: CASSVRSGGLDTQYF.

The chain uses TRBV30 and TRBJ2-4; 7 nucleotides align to TRBD1. CDR1 and CDR2 (germline): GTSNPN, SVGIG (reference sequence). The CDR3 is 13 residues long. The J segment lost 6 bases and the V segment lost 4 bases, leaving 6 bases of the junction unmatched. This CDR3 reads CAWIPTGRNIQYF. CDR3 DNA: TGTGCCTGGATCCCGACAGGGCGAAACATTCAGTACTTC.

This rearrangement joins TRBV7-4 to TRBJ1-6; D might be TRBD1 (6 bases). Germline values: CDR1 SGHVT, CDR2 SQSDAQ. V dropped 0 bases and J dropped 6 bases, with 12 bases sitting between them. The CDR3 length is 16 residues. Here the CDR3 reads CASSLANRAPNSPLHF. CDR3 bases: TGTGCCAGCAGCTTAGCCAACAGGGCCCCTAATTCACCCCTCCACTTT.

The chain has TRBV6-5 and TRBJ1-1, with 8 bases lining up with TRBD1. From germline, CDR1 is MNHEY and CDR2 SVGAGI. This CDR3 has 15 residues. Unmatched junction bases numbered 6, after V lost 5 bases and J lost 1 base. The CDR3 sequence is CASSNTGGWNTEAFF. As DNA, the CDR3 is TGTGCCAGCAGTAACACAGGGGGGTGGAACACTGAAGCTTTCTTT.

The rearrangement uses TRBV14 and TRBJ2-7; D is perhaps TRBD2 (6 bases). The V gene's germline CDR1 is SGHDN and CDR2 FVKESK. Trimming shortened V by 0 bases and J by 2 bases, and 14 bases separated the two germline ends. The CDR3 runs to 16 residues. The CDR3, as DNA: TGTGCCAGCAGCCAAGATATCGGGGGTCTCACCTACGAGCAGTACTTC. As protein: CASSQDIGGLTYEQYF.

CDR3 sequence (DNA): TGTGCCAGTAGTATCTCCAGGGGAGACACTGAAGCTTTCTTT. Amino acid sequence: CASSISRGDTEAFF. The rearrangement links TRBV19 to TRBJ1-1, with D perhaps TRBD1 (6 bases). The CDR3 extends over 14 amino acids. V lost 3 bases and J 3 bases, leaving 11 bases between the germline ends. Looked up from germline, CDR1 is LNHDA and CDR2 is SQIVND (reference sequence).

The genes are TRBV5-5 and TRBJ1-1; the match to TRBD1 covers 7 bases. The V gene end was trimmed by 2 bases and the J gene end by 1 base; junction bases not matched to a gene: 8. There are 16 residues in the CDR3. Germline V gene sequence: CDR1 SGHKS, CDR2 YYEKEE (reference sequence). The CDR3 is CASSLRSGTANTEAFF. Here the CDR3 DNA reads TGTGCCAGCAGCTTACGGTCCGGGACAGCGAACACTGAAGCTTTCTTT.

The genes are TRBV27 and TRBJ1-1; 8 bases match TRBD1. The V gene end was trimmed by 3 bases and the J gene end by 8 bases; junction bases not matched to a gene: 5. This CDR3 is 13 amino acids long. In germline, CDR1 is MNHEY, CDR2 SMNVEV (reference sequence). This CDR3 is CASSFRDRREAFF. The CDR3 DNA follows: TGTGCCAGCAGTTTTCGGGACAGGCGAGAAGCTTTCTTT.

This clone is a singleton in its sample. J is TRBJ2-1 and V is TRBV23-1, with 8 bases identical to TRBD2. TRBV23-1 is an ORF; its function is uncertain. The CDR3 length is 15 residues. V dropped 4 bases and J dropped 10; count of bases not matched to a gene: 12. DNA for the CDR3: TGCGCCAGCAGTCCGGGGGGGGACGCGTGGCGGGAGCAGTTCTTC. It yields the protein CASSPGGDAWREQFF.

The chain couples TRBV18 to TRBJ2-5; no firm D call. The CDR3 has 15 residues. The V end lost 0 bases, the J end lost 1 base, and 9 bases lay between the germline ends. Germline CDR1 and CDR2: KGHSH and LQKENI. The CDR3 DNA reads TGTGCCAGCTCACCACCCTATCCCCGCCAAGAGACCCAGTACTTC. It yields the protein CASSPPYPRQETQYF.

CDR3 residues: CASSYGGGNNEQFF. CDR3 coding DNA: TGTGCCAGCAGTTATGGAGGCGGCAACAATGAGCAGTTCTTC. This chain links TRBV6-2 or TRBV6-3 with TRBJ2-1; possible D gene TRBD2, 5 bases. CDR3 length: 14 residues. The germline CDR1 and CDR2 sequences are MNHEY and SVGEGT. The V end was cut by 3 bases, the J end by 5 bases, with 11 bases between.

The chain carries TRBV18 and TRBJ1-4; 8 bases map to TRBD1. CDR1 KGHSH and CDR2 LQKENI come from the germline V gene. Trimming took 3 bases from V and 5 from J; bases not matched to a gene: 2. The CDR3 contains 14 residues. The CDR3 is CASSPDRVNEKLFF. CDR3 in DNA: TGTGCCAGCTCACCGGACAGGGTAAATGAAAAACTGTTTTTT.

The J gene is TRBJ1-3, the V gene TRBV19; 10 bases are shared with TRBD1. Germline lookup yields CDR1 LNHDA and CDR2 SQIVND (reference sequence). Trimming removed 5 bases from V and 3 bases from J; junction bases left unmatched: 7. CDR3 length: 16 amino acids. The CDR3 here is CASSVPTGGYGNTIYF. The CDR3 DNA reads TGTGCCAGTAGTGTGCCGACAGGGGGCTATGGAAACACCATATATTTT.

The chain carries TRBV27 and TRBJ1-2; a possible D gene is TRBD1 (5 bases). CDR3 length: 15 amino acids. V lost 6 bases, J lost 4 bases, and 18 bases lay in between. CDR1 and CDR2 (germline): MNHEY, SMNVEV (reference sequence). The CDR3 loop is CASRALDIVGYGYTF. The CDR3 DNA sequence: TGTGCCAGCAGGGCCCTGGACATTGTCGGCTATGGCTACACCTTC.

This sequence joins TRBV5-1 and TRBJ2-1; the match to TRBD1 covers 11 bases. CDR3 length: 16 residues. The germline gives CDR1 SGHRS, CDR2 YFSETQ. V lost 1 base, J lost 9 bases, and 9 bases stayed unmatched. The CDR3 reads CASSLSGQGGAGEQFF. CDR3 in DNA: TGCGCCAGCAGCTTGTCGGGACAGGGGGGCGCGGGTGAGCAGTTCTTC.

The chain recombines TRBV11-2 with TRBJ1-1, with D possibly TRBD1 on 6 matching bases. Trimming pared 8 bases from V and 1 base from J, leaving 11 bases between. The CDR3 has 13 amino acids. Germline lookup yields CDR1 SGHAT and CDR2 FQNNGV. The CDR3 loop reads CASQWTANTEAFF. The CDR3 DNA reads TGTGCCAGCCAATGGACAGCGAACACTGAAGCTTTCTTT.

The V gene is TRBV20-1, the J gene TRBJ2-2, with 10 bases matching TRBD1. Per germline, CDR1 DFQATT and CDR2 SNEGSKA (reference sequence). The trim removed 3 bases at V and 7 bases at J, leaving 8 bases unmatched. This CDR3 contains 15 residues. The CDR3, as DNA: TGCAGTGCTAGTAGACAGGGGGCTTATGGCGGGGAGCTGTTTTTT. This translates into CSASRQGAYGGELFF.

The sample holds a few counts of this clone. The chain recombines TRBV30 with TRBJ2-7; perhaps TRBD1 as D (6 bases). Germline V CDR1 and CDR2: GTSNPN, SVGIG (reference sequence). The CDR3 spans 12 residues. Trimming took off 2 bases at V and 3 bases at J, with 8 bases between the two ends. Written as DNA, the CDR3 is TGTGCCTGGAGTTTACAGGGCTACGAGCAGTACTTC. Its translation is CAWSLQGYEQYF.

This sequence joins TRBV18 and TRBJ1-2, with 7 bases identical to TRBD1. The CDR3 sequence is 14 residues long. The ends lost 3 bases at V and 4 bases at J; junction bases unmatched: 5. Germline CDR1 and CDR2: KGHSH and LQKENI. The CDR3 DNA follows: TGTGCCAGCTCACCTGACAGGGAATCCTATGGCTACACCTTC. The encoded protein is CASSPDRESYGYTF.

V and J are TRBV4-3 and TRBJ2-3, with TRBD2 identical over 11 bases. J was trimmed by 2 bases and V by 0 bases; bases with no gene match: 1. The CDR3 is 16 amino acids. Germline assignment: CDR1 LGHNA and CDR2 YSLEER. The CDR3 sequence: CASSQEGLADTDTQYF. As DNA, the CDR3 is TGCGCCAGCAGCCAAGAGGGACTAGCGGACACAGATACGCAGTATTTT.

The chain couples TRBV6-5 to TRBJ1-5, with D unclear. This CDR3 is built from 15 residues. CDR1 is MNHEY, CDR2 SVGAGI, per germline. The germline V and J ends were trimmed by 4 bases and 2 bases, with 12 bases remaining between them. CDR3 residues: CASSSGGAGNQPQHF. CDR3 DNA: TGTGCCAGCAGTTCAGGTGGAGCGGGCAATCAGCCCCAGCATTTT.

The chain joins TRBV11-2 to TRBJ2-5, with 9 bases lining up with TRBD1. The CDR3 sequence is 18 residues long. Per the germline V gene, CDR1 is SGHAT and CDR2 is FQNNGV. Losses at the gene ends were 5 bases for V and 4 bases for J; bases not matched to a gene: 17. CDR3 nucleotides: TGTGCCAGCAGCCTCCGCAGCGTACAGGGGGCAGGGAGAGAGACCCAGTACTTC. Its translation is CASSLRSVQGAGRETQYF.

The chain links TRBV5-5 to TRBJ1-4, with D uncertain. CDR3 length: 15 amino acids. Germline V gene data show CDR1 as SGHKS and CDR2 as YYEKEE (reference sequence). Trimming cost V 5 bases and J 0 bases, with 11 bases left between them. CDR3 region: CASRDTRATNEKLFF. The CDR3 DNA sequence: TGTGCCAGCAGGGATACACGGGCAACTAATGAAAAACTGTTTTTT.

The V call is TRBV5-4, the J call TRBJ2-2; the D gene is possibly TRBD2 (6 bases). CDR1 is SGHNT, CDR2 YYREEE, per germline (reference sequence). V was pared by 4 bases and J by 1 base, with 14 bases between. The CDR3 spans 16 residues. This chain's CDR3 is CASSPPLALNTGELFF. The CDR3 nucleotides are TGTGCCAGCAGCCCTCCCCTAGCGCTGAACACCGGGGAGCTGTTTTTT.

The rearrangement joins TRBV30 to TRBJ1-5; D gene unclear. The CDR3 has 13 amino acids. V lost 4 bases and J 2 bases, leaving 9 bases between the germline ends. CDR1 is GTSNPN and CDR2 is SVGIG in the germline V gene (reference sequence). CDR3 region: CAWNRDGNQPQHF. As DNA, the CDR3 is TGTGCCTGGAACCGGGATGGCAATCAGCCCCAGCATTTT.

The table lists this clone with a few counts. CDR3 residues: CATGTGYGEQYF. Written as DNA, the CDR3 is TGTGCCACCGGGACAGGGTATGGAGAGCAGTACTTC. This rearrangement joins TRBV27 to TRBJ2-7; 9 bases agree with TRBD1. V dropped 10 bases and J dropped 7; count of bases not matched to a gene: 8. The CDR3 has 12 residues. The germline gives CDR1 MNHEY, CDR2 SMNVEV (reference sequence).

The gene calls are TRBV24-1 and TRBJ2-2, with 9 bases matching TRBD1. Germline V gives CDR1 KGHDR, CDR2 SFDVKD. Trimming cost V 3 bases and J 5 bases; bases outside gene matches: 6. CDR3 length: 16 residues. CDR3 region: CATSDGRDRDTGELFF. The CDR3 DNA reads TGTGCCACCAGTGATGGCCGGGACAGGGATACCGGGGAGCTGTTTTTT.